These T cell receptor beta chains were read from a single sample in a study of blood T cell repertoires in COVID-19. TCRdb's table, derived via immunoSEQ multiplex PCR, lists solely in-frame clones and lacks some. The repertoire includes about 260,000 clones, 80% to 90% of them detected once, and approximately 1.6% sits in the top ten. The sequenced sample consisted of peripheral blood. These receptors were taken from a woman aged 40 to 50 who had recovered from COVID-19. The CDR3 runs from the conserved cysteine through the conserved F or W. The D gene is left open where the match is weak. Clone size, where shown, is once, few, many, or a class for clones that have expanded.

J	size	V	D	DNA	CDR3
TRBJ2-1	.	TRBV7-2	TRBD2	TGTGCCAGCAGCCCTCGGACTAGCGTCAATGAGCAGTTCTTC	CASSPRTSVNEQFF
TRBJ1-3	.	TRBV3-1/TRBV3-2	.	TGTGCCAGCAGCCCGACCGGGGGAAACACCATATATTTT	CASSPTGGNTIYF
TRBJ2-5	.	TRBV6-6	.	TGTGCCAGCAGCCTTAGTCAAGAGACCCAGTACTTC	CASSLSQETQYF
TRBJ1-6	.	TRBV7-2	TRBD1	TGTGCCAGCAGCTTAGGCGGCTCGACAGGGGGCACTTCACCCCTCCACTTT	CASSLGGSTGGTSPLHF
TRBJ2-3	.	TRBV7-9	.	TGTGCCAGCAGCCGCAGGGACTCAGATACGCAGTATTTT	CASSRRDSDTQYF
TRBJ2-2	.	TRBV4-3	.	TGCGCCAGCAGCCAAGCTATATACACCGGGGAGCTGTTTTTT	CASSQAIYTGELFF
TRBJ2-4	.	TRBV4-3	.	TGCGCCAGCAGCCAAGATTATTTTGACAGAAACATTCAGTACTTC	CASSQDYFDRNIQYF
TRBJ2-7	.	TRBV18	TRBD1	TGTGCCAGCTCACCATTACAGGGGGCGGGGGAGCAGTACTTC	CASSPLQGAGEQYF
TRBJ2-5	.	TRBV5-1	.	TGCGCCAGCAGCTTGGGGGCCTCCCAAGAGACCCAGTACTTC	CASSLGASQETQYF
TRBJ2-7	.	TRBV30	TRBD1	TGTGCCTGGAGCCGGACAGGACCCTCCGAGCAGTACTTC	CAWSRTGPSEQYF
TRBJ1-1	.	TRBV29-1	.	TGCAGCGCACAGGGACAAATGAACACTGAAGCTTTCTTT	CSAQGQMNTEAFF
TRBJ1-4	.	TRBV5-1	TRBD1	TGCGCCAGCAGCGAACTACAGGGGAGTGGCGAAAAACTGTTTTTT	CASSELQGSGEKLFF
TRBJ1-1	.	TRBV5-1	TRBD1	TGCGCCAGCAGCCAAGAACTAGACAGGGGAGGAACTGAAGCTTTCTTT	CASSQELDRGGTEAFF
TRBJ2-7	.	TRBV9	.	TGTGCCAGCAGCGGCGGGCCGAGGATTAAGGGGCAGTACTTC	CASSGGPRIKGQYF
TRBJ1-4	.	TRBV27	TRBD1	TGTGCCAGCCGCGACAGGGGCGAGATGGATGAAAAACTGTTTTTT	CASRDRGEMDEKLFF
TRBJ1-1	once	TRBV5-5	.	TGTGCCAGCAGCTCCCCCGGCAGGACAATGAACACTGAAGCTTTCTTT	CASSSPGRTMNTEAFF
TRBJ2-7	.	TRBV7-9	TRBD1	TGTGCCAGCAGCCCCGGGACAGGGCGGTACGAGCAGTACTTC	CASSPGTGRYEQYF
TRBJ1-5	.	TRBV27	TRBD1	TGTGCCAGCAGTTTAAACAGGGGCGGTAATCAGCCCCAGCATTTT	CASSLNRGGNQPQHF
TRBJ2-3	.	TRBV11-2	TRBD2	TGTGCCAGCAGCTCCCCCGGAGGTGGGCGGGGGGGCCAGACAGATACGCAGTATTTT	CASSSPGGGRGGQTDTQYF
TRBJ1-5	.	TRBV6-1	TRBD1	TGTGCCAGCAGTGAAGTAACCCCCGGGACAGGGGGTGTTCAGCCCCAGCATTTT	CASSEVTPGTGGVQPQHF
TRBJ1-6	few	TRBV28	TRBD1	TGTGCCAGCAGTCCCCCACAGGGGAGTAATTCACCCCTCCACTTT	CASSPPQGSNSPLHF
TRBJ2-1	.	TRBV19	TRBD2	TGTGCCAGTAGTGGTACTAGCGCAGGCTACAATGAGCAGTTCTTC	CASSGTSAGYNEQFF
TRBJ2-5	.	TRBV5-1	.	TGCGCCAGCAGCTTGATAGCTTCCCAAGAGACCCAGTACTTC	CASSLIASQETQYF
TRBJ1-2	.	TRBV19	.	TGTGCCACGAAACAGGACCACGGCTATGGCTACACCTTC	CATKQDHGYGYTF
TRBJ2-6	.	TRBV11-3	TRBD1	TGTGCCAGCAGCTTGGGCAGGGGGAGTGCTGGGGCCAACGTCCTGACTTTC	CASSLGRGSAGANVLTF
TRBJ1-5	.	TRBV29-1	TRBD1	TGCAGCGTTCAGGGGGCGAGCAATCAGCCCCAGCATTTT	CSVQGASNQPQHF
TRBJ2-2	.	TRBV7-2	.	TGTGCCAGCAGCTTAGCGCCGGGAGCCGGGGAGCTGTTTTTT	CASSLAPGAGELFF
TRBJ1-6	.	TRBV27	TRBD1	TGTGCCAGCAGTTTGGACAGGGGCAATTCACCCCTCCACTTT	CASSLDRGNSPLHF
TRBJ1-2	.	TRBV20-1	.	TGCAGCAGGGAGGTTGACTATGGCTACACCTTC	CSREVDYGYTF
TRBJ2-1	.	TRBV7-2	TRBD2	TGTGCCAGCAGCTTAGTGCCTAGCGGGGGTCAGGATGAGCAGTTCTTC	CASSLVPSGGQDEQFF
TRBJ2-2	.	TRBV7-8	TRBD1	TGTGCCAGCAGCTTAGGGGACAGGTTTGCCGGGGAGCTGTTTTTT	CASSLGDRFAGELFF
TRBJ2-5	.	TRBV18	.	TGTGCCAGCTCACAGATTAGAGGAGCTCCACAAGAGACCCAGTACTTC	CASSQIRGAPQETQYF
TRBJ1-2	once	TRBV2	TRBD1	TGTGCCAGCAAACACAGGGGGAATAACTATGGCTACACCTTC	CASKHRGNNYGYTF
TRBJ2-5	.	TRBV4-1	.	TGCGCCAGCAGCCAAGATGGTCGAGAAGAGACCCAGTACTTC	CASSQDGREETQYF
TRBJ1-1	.	TRBV30	.	TGTGCCTGGAGTGTCAAAACGCAGGGGCGAGGGATGAACACTGAAGCTTTCTTT	CAWSVKTQGRGMNTEAFF
TRBJ1-6	.	TRBV5-1	.	TGCGCCAGCAGCAACCCCGGCGGTTCACCCCTCCACTTT	CASSNPGGSPLHF
TRBJ1-6	few	TRBV2	TRBD1	TGTGCCAGCGGGGACAGCATCGGTTCACCCCTCCACTTT	CASGDSIGSPLHF
TRBJ2-2	.	TRBV2	TRBD2	TGTGCCAGCAGCGGGGGGGCGGGCACCGGGGAGCTGTTTTTT	CASSGGAGTGELFF
TRBJ1-1	few	TRBV14	.	TGTGCCAGCAGCCCTTTAGCGGGCAGCGGGGGGGACACTGAAGCTTTCTTT	CASSPLAGSGGDTEAFF
TRBJ1-2	.	TRBV7-2	.	TGTGCCAGCAGCTTAGAAGTCGGCAGGGAAAATGGCTACACCTTC	CASSLEVGRENGYTF
TRBJ1-4	once	TRBV5-1	.	TGCGCCAGCAGCTCGGGGAGTAACGGTGAAAAACTGTTTTTT	CASSSGSNGEKLFF